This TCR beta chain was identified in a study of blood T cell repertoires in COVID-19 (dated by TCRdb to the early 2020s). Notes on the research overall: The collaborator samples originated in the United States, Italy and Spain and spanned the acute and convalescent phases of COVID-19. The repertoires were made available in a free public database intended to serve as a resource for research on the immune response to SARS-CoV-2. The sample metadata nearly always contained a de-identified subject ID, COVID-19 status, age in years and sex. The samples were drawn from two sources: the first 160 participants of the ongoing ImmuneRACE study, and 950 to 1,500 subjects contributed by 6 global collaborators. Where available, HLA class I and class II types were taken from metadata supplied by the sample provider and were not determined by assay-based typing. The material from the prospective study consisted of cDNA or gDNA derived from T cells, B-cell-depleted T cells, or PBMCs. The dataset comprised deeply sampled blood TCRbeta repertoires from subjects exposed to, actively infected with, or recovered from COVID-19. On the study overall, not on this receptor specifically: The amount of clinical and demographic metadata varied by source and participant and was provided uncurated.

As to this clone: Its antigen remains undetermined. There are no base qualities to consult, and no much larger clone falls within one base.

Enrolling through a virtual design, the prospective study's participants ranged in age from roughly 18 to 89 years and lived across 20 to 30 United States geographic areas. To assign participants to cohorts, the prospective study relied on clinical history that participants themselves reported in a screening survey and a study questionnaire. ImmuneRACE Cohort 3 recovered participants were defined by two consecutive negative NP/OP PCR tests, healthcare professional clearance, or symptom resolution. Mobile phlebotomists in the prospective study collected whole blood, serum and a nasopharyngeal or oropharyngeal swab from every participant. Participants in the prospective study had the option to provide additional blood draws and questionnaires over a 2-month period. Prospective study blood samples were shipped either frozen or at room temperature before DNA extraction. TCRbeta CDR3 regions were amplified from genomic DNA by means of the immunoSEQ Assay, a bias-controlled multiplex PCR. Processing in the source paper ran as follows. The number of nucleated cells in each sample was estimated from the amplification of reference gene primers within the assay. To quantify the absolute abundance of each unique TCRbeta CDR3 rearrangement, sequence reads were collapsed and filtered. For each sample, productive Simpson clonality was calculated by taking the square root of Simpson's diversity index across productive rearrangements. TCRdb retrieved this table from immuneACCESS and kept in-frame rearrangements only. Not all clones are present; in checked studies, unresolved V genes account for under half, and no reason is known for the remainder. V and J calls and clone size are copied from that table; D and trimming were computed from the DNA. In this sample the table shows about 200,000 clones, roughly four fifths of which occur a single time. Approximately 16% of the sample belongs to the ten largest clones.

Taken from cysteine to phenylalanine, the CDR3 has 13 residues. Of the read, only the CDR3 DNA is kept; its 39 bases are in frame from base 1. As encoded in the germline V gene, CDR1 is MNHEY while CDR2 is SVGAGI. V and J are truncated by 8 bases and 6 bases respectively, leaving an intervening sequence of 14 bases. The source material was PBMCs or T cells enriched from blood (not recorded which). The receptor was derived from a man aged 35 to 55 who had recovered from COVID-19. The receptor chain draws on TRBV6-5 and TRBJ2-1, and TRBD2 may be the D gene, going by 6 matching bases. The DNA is TGTGCCAGCTTCCGGGACTGGCCCAATGAGCAGTTCTTC. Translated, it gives CASFRDWPNEQFF.